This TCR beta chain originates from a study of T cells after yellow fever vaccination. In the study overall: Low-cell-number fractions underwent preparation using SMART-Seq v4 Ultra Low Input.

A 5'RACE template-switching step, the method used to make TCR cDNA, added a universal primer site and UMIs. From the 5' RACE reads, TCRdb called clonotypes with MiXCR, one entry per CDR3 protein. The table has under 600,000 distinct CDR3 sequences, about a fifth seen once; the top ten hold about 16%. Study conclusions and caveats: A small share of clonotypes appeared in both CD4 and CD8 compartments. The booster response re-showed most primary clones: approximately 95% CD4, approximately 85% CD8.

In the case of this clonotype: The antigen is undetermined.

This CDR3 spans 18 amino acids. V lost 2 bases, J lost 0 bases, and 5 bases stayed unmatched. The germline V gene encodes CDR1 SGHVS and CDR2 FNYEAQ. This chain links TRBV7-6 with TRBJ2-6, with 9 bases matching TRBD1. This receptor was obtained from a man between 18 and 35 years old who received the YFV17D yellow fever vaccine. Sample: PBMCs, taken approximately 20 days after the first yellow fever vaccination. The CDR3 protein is CASSLITGGSSGANVLTF. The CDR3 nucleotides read TGTGCCAGCAGCTTAATCACAGGGGGCAGCTCTGGGGCCAACGTCCTGACTTTC.